The TCR beta chain described here comes from a study of graft-versus-host responses after intestinal transplantation. Study details: Those transplanted obtained multivisceral, liver-intestinal, or isolated intestinal grafts. Anti-thymocyte globulin induction preceded 2 to 4 years of tacrolimus and steroid maintenance in all recipients. Study observations and caveats: Graft-donor T cell macrochimerism coincided with high graft-versus-host to host-versus-graft clonal ratios in allografts. Recipient marrow contained GvH clones, some of which appeared first in ileum or blood.

The CDR3 has 15 amino acids. Germline assignment: CDR1 LNHDA and CDR2 SQIVND (reference sequence). The protocol was immunoSEQ multiplex PCR, while the TCRdb copy is restricted to in-frame clones and leaves out a portion. The sample includes tens of thousands of clones, approximately 94% seen only once; the top ten take about 0.56%. Details on this clone: What it recognizes is unknown.

This specimen was PBMCs, taken 156 days after intestinal transplant. The chain employs TRBV19 and TRBJ2-5; 8 nucleotides agree with TRBD2. The J call is uncertain, as TRBJ2-7 better fits the DNA end. This clonotype was obtained from a human patient who received an intestinal transplant, so some T cells may come from the graft donor. The CDR3 loop is CASSIESGLAFEQYF. The CDR3 DNA reads TGTGCCAGTAGTATAGAGTCCGGACTAGCATTCGAGCAGTACTTC.